This passage covers 25 T cell receptor beta chains from one sample sequenced in a study of blood T cell repertoires in COVID-19. The protocol was immunoSEQ multiplex PCR, while the TCRdb copy is restricted to in-frame clones and leaves out a portion. The repertoire holds about 100,000 clones, with roughly 88% as singletons. The sample was peripheral blood. These TCRs come from a woman aged 60-75 years with acute or convalescent COVID-19.

The CDR3 DNA sequence: TGTGCCTGGAGTGTAAGAAGCGGGAGTGCCCACAATGAGCAGTTCTTC. Protein: CAWSVRSGSAHNEQFF. The V gene is TRBV30, the J gene TRBJ2-1; 8 bases line up with TRBD2. Germline V lookup: CDR1 GTSNPN, CDR2 SVGIG (reference sequence). CDR3 size: 16 residues. Unmatched junction bases numbered 9, after V lost 0 bases and J lost 5 bases. Full variable domain (missing parts from reference TRBV30 and TRBJ2-1): SQTIHQWPATLVQPVGSPLSLECTVEGTSNPNLYWYRQAAGRGLQLLFYSVGIGQISSEVPQNLSASRPQDRQFILSSKKLLLSDSGFYLCAWSVRSGSAHNEQFFGPGTRLTVL.

This clone was recorded once. This chain uses TRBV28 with TRBJ2-3; tentatively, D is TRBD1 (6 bases). V lost 5 bases to trimming and J lost 4 bases, with 16 bases between them. This CDR3 spans 15 amino acids. Per the germline V gene, CDR1 is MDHEN and CDR2 is SYDVKM. The DNA of the CDR3 is TGTGCCAGCAGTACCAACAGGGCCACCGCAGATACGCAGTATTTT. As protein: CASSTNRATADTQYF.

This chain links TRBV9 with TRBJ1-5, with TRBD1 as a possible D gene (6 bases). The V end lost 3 bases, the J end lost 5 bases, and 15 bases lay between the germline ends. The CDR3 contains 15 residues. Looked up from germline, CDR1 is SGDLS and CDR2 is YYNGEE. The chain's CDR3 is CASSADTGLDQPQHF. In DNA, the CDR3 is TGTGCCAGCAGCGCAGATACAGGGTTGGATCAGCCCCAGCATTTT.

This chain connects TRBV5-1 to TRBJ2-1; 15 bases match TRBD2. The J segment lost 9 bases and the V segment lost 5 bases, leaving 3 bases of the junction unmatched. The germline V gene encodes CDR1 SGHRS and CDR2 YFSETQ. This CDR3 has 14 residues. In nucleotides, the CDR3 is TGCGCCAGCAGATCGGGACTAGCGGGAGGTGAGCAGTTCTTC. Translated: CASRSGLAGGEQFF.

The rearrangement links TRBV19 to TRBJ2-3; 9 nucleotides align to TRBD2. Looked up from germline, CDR1 is LNHDA and CDR2 is SQIVND (reference sequence). V was clipped by 6 bases and J by 5 bases; unmatched bases: 12. This CDR3 comprises 16 residues. The CDR3 region has the DNA TGTGCCAGTAGGAAATCGATAGCGGGAGTAGGAGATACGCAGTATTTT. It codes for CASRKSIAGVGDTQYF.

This rearrangement joins TRBV5-1 to TRBJ2-3; D possibly corresponds to TRBD2 (6 bases). This CDR3 has 15 amino acids. V was clipped by 7 bases and J by 6 bases, with 21 bases between them. Per germline, CDR1 SGHRS and CDR2 YFSETQ. In nucleotides, the CDR3 is TGCGCCAGCCGCCGGGGGTCCCTAGACACGGATACGCAGTATTTT. Its translation is CASRRGSLDTDTQYF. The whole variable domain, remainder taken from reference TRBV5-1 and TRBJ2-3, is KAGVTQTPRYLIKTRGQQVTLSCSPISGHRSVSWYQQTPGQGLQFLFEYFSETQRNKGNFPGRFSGRQFSNSRSEMNVSTLELGDSALYLCASRRGSLDTDTQYFGPGTRLTVL.

The gene calls are TRBV3-1 (or the pseudogene TRBV3-2) and TRBJ2-5; 9 nucleotides match TRBD1. The germline V gene encodes CDR1 LGHDT and CDR2 YNNKEL (reference sequence). V shed 1 base and J 2 bases; nucleotides not matched to a gene: 5. This CDR3 is built from 16 residues. CDR3: CASSQGPGQGQETQYF. In DNA, the CDR3 is TGTGCCAGCAGCCAAGGACCCGGACAGGGGCAAGAGACCCAGTACTTC.

This clone showed up just a few times. This rearrangement joins TRBV6-6 to TRBJ1-6; 7 bases align to TRBD1. Germline V gene sequence: CDR1 MNHNY, CDR2 SVGAGI (reference sequence). Losses at the gene ends were 2 bases for V and 8 bases for J; bases not matched to a gene: 3. The CDR3 runs to 14 residues. CDR3 bases: TGTGCCAGCAGTTACATCCAGGGGGATTCACCCCTCCACTTT. Translated: CASSYIQGDSPLHF.

The genes are TRBV5-5 and TRBJ1-6, with 9 bases matching TRBD1. The V and J ends lost 3 bases and 10 bases, in that order; junction bases with no gene match: 11. CDR3 length: 16 amino acids. Germline values: CDR1 SGHKS, CDR2 YYEKEE (reference sequence). CDR3 sequence reads: CASSSVTGGAGSPLHF. CDR3 bases: TGTGCCAGCAGCTCCGTAACAGGGGGCGCTGGGTCACCCCTCCACTTT.

The chain has TRBV19 and TRBJ1-3; 8 nucleotides agree with TRBD1. Trimming removed 3 bases from V and 0 bases from J; junction bases left unmatched: 7. The CDR3 length is 17 residues. Germline lookup yields CDR1 LNHDA and CDR2 SQIVND (reference sequence). CDR3 nucleotide sequence: TGTGCCAGTAGTATTATTACCGACAGGGGCTCTGGAAACACCATATATTTT. This codes for CASSIITDRGSGNTIYF.

V usage is TRBV30 and J usage is TRBJ2-3; TRBD1 agrees at 7 bases. Germline V gene lookup returns CDR1 GTSNPN and CDR2 SVGIG (reference sequence). The CDR3 consists of 15 residues. Trimming at V came to 0 bases and at J to 2 bases, leaving 5 bases not matched to a gene. CDR3 loop: CAWSVGQSPTDTQYF. CDR3 nucleotides: TGTGCCTGGAGTGTGGGACAGAGCCCCACAGATACGCAGTATTTT.

The genes are TRBV5-5 and TRBJ2-7, with D hard to call. V was trimmed by 0 bases and J by 2 bases, leaving 6 bases between them. This CDR3 has 13 residues. Germline V gene data show CDR1 as SGHKS and CDR2 as YYEKEE (reference sequence). The CDR3 region has the DNA TGTGCCAGCAGCTTGGACTACCCCTACGAGCAGTACTTC. It encodes CASSLDYPYEQYF.

This rearrangement joins TRBV7-9 to TRBJ1-3; D is ambiguous. V lost 1 base, J lost 0 bases, and 4 bases lay in between. The CDR3 spans 14 residues. Germline V gene sequence: CDR1 SEHNR, CDR2 FQNEAQ (reference sequence). The CDR3 coding sequence is TGTGCCAGCAGCTTAGGGAGCTCTGGAAACACCATATATTTT. Its protein product is CASSLGSSGNTIYF.

J is TRBJ2-1 and V is TRBV7-9, with 7 bases matching TRBD2. This CDR3 region has 14 residues. Looked up from germline, CDR1 is SEHNR and CDR2 is FQNEAQ (reference sequence). V was clipped by 5 bases and J by 6 bases; unmatched bases: 7. Written as DNA, the CDR3 is TGTGCCAGCAGCCCGTTAGCGGGCTTCAATGAGCAGTTCTTC. Its translation: CASSPLAGFNEQFF.

V is TRBV27 and J is TRBJ2-1, with D perhaps matching TRBD1 (5 bases). Trimming stripped 3 bases from V and 5 bases from J, with 8 bases between. Germline assignment: CDR1 MNHEY and CDR2 SMNVEV (reference sequence). CDR3 length: 13 amino acids. CDR3 in amino acids: CASSFWGNNEQFF. The CDR3 DNA sequence: TGTGCCAGCAGTTTTTGGGGCAACAATGAGCAGTTCTTC.

This chain uses TRBV10-3 with TRBJ2-1, with 9 bases lining up with TRBD2. The CDR3 totals 15 residues. Germline V gives CDR1 ENHRY, CDR2 SYGVKD. Trimming removed 6 bases from V and 1 base from J; junction bases left unmatched: 4. CDR3 in DNA: TGTGCCATCAGAGGGAGCGGGGGGTCCTACAATGAGCAGTTCTTC. Encoded protein: CAIRGSGGSYNEQFF.

This clone was counted a single time. The chain combines TRBV5-1 with TRBJ2-3; 7 positions agree with TRBD2. Germline CDR1 reads SGHRS; CDR2 reads YFSETQ. The CDR3 is 15 amino acids. V shed 4 bases, J shed 0 bases, and the junction held 5 bases outside the gene matches. The CDR3 DNA is TGCGCCAGCAGCCTAGCGGAGTCTAGCACAGATACGCAGTATTTT. Amino acids: CASSLAESSTDTQYF.

The chain links TRBV10-2 to TRBJ1-2, with D maybe TRBD1 (6 bases). The CDR3 extends over 17 amino acids. In germline, CDR1 is WSHSY, CDR2 SAAADI. V lost 0 bases, J lost 4 bases, and 18 bases lay in between. CDR3 nucleotides: TGCGCCAGCAGTGAGTCGAGGGGGACGGCAGTCAGCTATGGCTACACCTTC. This codes for CASSESRGTAVSYGYTF.

The genes are TRBV10-1 and TRBJ1-5; 7 positions match TRBD1. The junction had 2 bases not matched to a gene; V was cut back by 2 bases and J by 7 bases. The CDR3 spans 13 residues. The germline V gene encodes CDR1 WNHNN and CDR2 SYGVQD (reference sequence). In DNA form, the CDR3 reads TGCGCCAGCAGTGAGGACAGGGTACAGCCCCAGCATTTT. This translates into CASSEDRVQPQHF.

The chain uses TRBV19 and TRBJ2-1; a weak D match, TRBD2 (6 bases). Germline CDR1 and CDR2: LNHDA and SQIVND (reference sequence). V dropped 5 bases and J dropped 1 base, with 12 bases sitting between them. The CDR3 totals 15 residues. CDR3 residues: CASSLRTTSYNEQFF. CDR3 in DNA: TGTGCCAGTAGTCTGCGGACTACATCCTACAATGAGCAGTTCTTC.

The V call is TRBV19, the J call TRBJ2-1, with D possibly matching TRBD2 (6 bases). Looked up from germline, CDR1 is LNHDA and CDR2 is SQIVND (reference sequence). The CDR3 runs 18 residues. Trimming cost V 5 bases and J 0 bases, with 20 bases left between them. The CDR3 region is CASSVRDSPISSYNEQFF. The CDR3 DNA reads as TGTGCCAGTAGTGTCCGGGACTCCCCAATCAGCTCCTACAATGAGCAGTTCTTC.

The chain recombines TRBV19 with TRBJ1-4; D ambiguous. V lost 0 bases, J lost 10 bases, and 9 bases lay in between. Germline V gene lookup returns CDR1 LNHDA and CDR2 SQIVND (reference sequence). The CDR3 is 13 amino acids. This chain's CDR3 is CASSIDPSLKLFF. CDR3 in DNA: TGTGCCAGTAGTATAGATCCCTCTTTAAAACTGTTTTTT.

The chain has TRBV30 and TRBJ2-5; D call uncertain. V dropped 7 bases and J dropped 2 bases, with 11 bases sitting between them. This CDR3 has 12 amino acids. Germline lookup yields CDR1 GTSNPN and CDR2 SVGIG (reference sequence). Here the CDR3 reads CASTPQQETQYF. CDR3 bases: TGTGCCTCCACCCCTCAGCAAGAGACCCAGTACTTC.

The chain uses TRBV10-1 and TRBJ2-2; 12 bases agree with TRBD2. The V gene's germline CDR1 is WNHNN and CDR2 SYGVQD (reference sequence). J lost 6 bases, V lost 9 bases, and 5 bases had no gene match. The CDR3 sequence is 14 residues long. CDR3 residues: CARGLAGPPGELFF. The CDR3 DNA reads as TGCGCCAGGGGACTAGCGGGCCCCCCCGGGGAGCTGTTTTTT.

This chain connects TRBV7-2 to TRBJ2-7, with 8 bases that match TRBD1. Germline loops: CDR1 SGHTA, CDR2 FQGNSA. The CDR3 contains 13 residues. V gave up 1 base and J gave up 8 bases; unmatched junction bases: 4. CDR3 in DNA: TGTGCCAGCAGCTTAGGGACAGGGAGTAAGCAGTACGTC. It encodes CASSLGTGSKQYV.